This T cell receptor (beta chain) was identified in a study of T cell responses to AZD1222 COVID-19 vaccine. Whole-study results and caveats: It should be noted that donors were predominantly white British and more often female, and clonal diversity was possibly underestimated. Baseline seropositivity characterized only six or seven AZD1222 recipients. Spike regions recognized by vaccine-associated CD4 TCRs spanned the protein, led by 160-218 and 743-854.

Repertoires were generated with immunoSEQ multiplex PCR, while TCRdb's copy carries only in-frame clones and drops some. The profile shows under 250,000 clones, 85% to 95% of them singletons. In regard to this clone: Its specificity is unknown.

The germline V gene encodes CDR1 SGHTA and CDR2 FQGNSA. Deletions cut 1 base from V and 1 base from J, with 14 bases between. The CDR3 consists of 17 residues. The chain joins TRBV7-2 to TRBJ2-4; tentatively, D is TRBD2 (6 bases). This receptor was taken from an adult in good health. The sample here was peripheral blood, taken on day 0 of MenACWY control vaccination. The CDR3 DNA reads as TGTGCCAGCAGCTTAGGACGGGGGTCGGTGGCCAAAAACATTCAGTACTTC. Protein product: CASSLGRGSVAKNIQYF.